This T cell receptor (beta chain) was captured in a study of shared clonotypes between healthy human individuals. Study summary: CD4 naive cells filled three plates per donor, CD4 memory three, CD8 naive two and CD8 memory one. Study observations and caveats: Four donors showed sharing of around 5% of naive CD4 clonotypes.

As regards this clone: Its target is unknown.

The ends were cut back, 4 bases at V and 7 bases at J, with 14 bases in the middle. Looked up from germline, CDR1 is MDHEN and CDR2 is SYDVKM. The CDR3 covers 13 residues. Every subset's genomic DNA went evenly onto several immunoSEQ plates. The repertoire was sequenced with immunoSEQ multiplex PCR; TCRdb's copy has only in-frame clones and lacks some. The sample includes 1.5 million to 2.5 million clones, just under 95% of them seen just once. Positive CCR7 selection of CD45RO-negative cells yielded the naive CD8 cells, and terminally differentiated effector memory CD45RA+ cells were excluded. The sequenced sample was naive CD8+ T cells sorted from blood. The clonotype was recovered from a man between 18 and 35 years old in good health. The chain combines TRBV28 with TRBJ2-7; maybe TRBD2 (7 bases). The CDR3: CASSWGGLGEQYF. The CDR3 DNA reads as TGTGCCAGCAGTTGGGGGGGCCTGGGGGAGCAGTACTTC.